This T cell receptor (beta chain) was found in a study of Ad26.COV2.S vaccination and SARS-CoV-2 variants. For the study at large: Donor was in the COV1001 Ad26.COV2.S trial arm. Ad26.COV2.S, an intramuscular injection, was given once or twice 56 days apart.

V gave up 2 bases and J gave up 4 bases, with 11 bases separating them. Germline CDR1 is SGHAT and CDR2 is FQNNGV. The CDR3 consists of 14 residues. Profiled with immunoSEQ multiplex PCR; TCRdb holds only in-frame clones, not every one. The table records about 350,000 clones, approximately 86% of them present only once. Documented treatment: about 20 received Ad26.COV2.S at low or high dose, single or two shots; 5 received placebo; per-sample allocation not given. Sampling took place 63 days after the first vaccine or placebo injection. This chain links TRBV11-2 with TRBJ1-1; D gene unclear. This receptor was taken from a person between 18 and 60 years old who received the Ad26.COV2.S COVID-19 vaccine or a placebo. The sample here was peripheral blood, taken in a trial of Ad26.COV2.S vaccine versus placebo. CDR3 nucleotides: TGTGCCAGCAGCTTACGGATCTCCGGCACTGAAGCTTTCTTT. The encoded protein is CASSLRISGTEAFF.